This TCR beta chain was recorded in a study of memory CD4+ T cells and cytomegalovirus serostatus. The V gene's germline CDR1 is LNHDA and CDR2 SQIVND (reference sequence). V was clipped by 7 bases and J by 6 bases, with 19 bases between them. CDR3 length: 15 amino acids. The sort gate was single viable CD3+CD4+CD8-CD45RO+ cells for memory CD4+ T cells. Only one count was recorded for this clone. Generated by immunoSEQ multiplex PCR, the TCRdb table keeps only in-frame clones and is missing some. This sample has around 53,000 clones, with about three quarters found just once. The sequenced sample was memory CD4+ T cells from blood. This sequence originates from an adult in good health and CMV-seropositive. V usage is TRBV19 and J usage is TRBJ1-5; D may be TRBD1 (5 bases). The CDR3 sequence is CASTTYGGLGQPQHF. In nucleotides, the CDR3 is TGTGCCAGTACCACCTACGGGGGATTGGGTCAGCCCCAGCATTTT. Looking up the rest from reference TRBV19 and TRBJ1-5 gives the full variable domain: DGGITQSPKYLFRKEGQNVTLSCEQNLNHDAMYWYRQDPGQGLRLIYYSQIVNDFQKGDIAEGYSVSREKKESFPLTVTSAQKNPTAFYLCASTTYGGLGQPQHFGDGTRLSIL.